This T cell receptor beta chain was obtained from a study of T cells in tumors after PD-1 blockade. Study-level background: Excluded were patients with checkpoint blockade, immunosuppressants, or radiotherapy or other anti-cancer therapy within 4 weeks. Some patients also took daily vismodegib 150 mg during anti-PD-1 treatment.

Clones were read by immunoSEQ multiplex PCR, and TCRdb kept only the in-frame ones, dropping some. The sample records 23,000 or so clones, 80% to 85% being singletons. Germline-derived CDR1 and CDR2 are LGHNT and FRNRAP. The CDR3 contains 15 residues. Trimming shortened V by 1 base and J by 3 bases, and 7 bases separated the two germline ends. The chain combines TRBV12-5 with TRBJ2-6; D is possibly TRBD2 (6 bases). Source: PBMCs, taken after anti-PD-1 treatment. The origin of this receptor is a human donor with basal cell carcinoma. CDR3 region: CASGLGRDGANVLTF. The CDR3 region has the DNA TGTGCTAGTGGTTTGGGGAGGGATGGGGCCAACGTCCTGACTTTC.